Listed below are T cell receptor beta chains from one sample, sequenced in a study of siplizumab effects on memory and regulatory T cells. Profiled with immunoSEQ multiplex PCR; TCRdb holds only in-frame clones, not every one. The data contain some 100,000 clones, around 94% of them singletons. The material sequenced was Tregs sorted from blood. Receptors were obtained from a human donor in good health. CDR3s include the opening cysteine and the closing phenylalanine or tryptophan. The order of the fields is V gene, D gene, CDR3 protein. A D gene is named only where the DNA matches it firmly.

V: TRBV5-5
D: TRBD1
CDR3: CASSPDRGGETQYF

V: TRBV5-6
D: -
CDR3: CASSPLGAGRGETQYF

V: TRBV7-2
D: -
CDR3: CASRFVETQYF

V: TRBV7-8
D: -
CDR3: CASSTNLGRNTEAFF

V: TRBV6-5
D: -
CDR3: CASSYSLVLNTEAFF

V: TRBV7-2
D: TRBD2
CDR3: CASSLVLAGGGETQYF

V: TRBV28
D: TRBD2
CDR3: CASSLGFGGGFQETQYF

V: TRBV28
D: -
CDR3: CASRSSGTTYNEQFF

V: TRBV5-1
D: TRBD2
CDR3: CASSFRTSGTFFIRKQETQYF

V: TRBV1
D: -
CDR3: CTSSHALAGEGTDTQYF

V: TRBV18
D: -
CDR3: CASSPRRTVFDEQYF

V: TRBV27
D: -
CDR3: CASSPLGRGGQSNQPQHF

V: TRBV4-1
D: -
CDR3: CASSQPGHLLATNEKLFF

V: TRBV28
D: TRBD1
CDR3: CASSLQGIGVRGNQPQHF

V: TRBV19
D: TRBD2
CDR3: CASRGRGRNTGELFF

V: TRBV27
D: -
CDR3: CASSLWGQPDGYTF

V: TRBV6-6
D: -
CDR3: CASSYRERSTDTQYF

V: TRBV4-1
D: -
CDR3: CASSQGDLWETQYF

V: TRBV10-3
D: TRBD1
CDR3: CAIGQGRAEAFF

V: TRBV7-9
D: -
CDR3: CASSREGRGGEKLFF

V: TRBV5-4
D: TRBD1
CDR3: CASSLRGQGIYYGYTF

V: TRBV28
D: -
CDR3: CASRERARNQPQHF

V: TRBV6-5
D: -
CDR3: CASGYDRKAEKLFF

V: TRBV7-8
D: -
CDR3: CASGSAGGKETQYF

V: TRBV7-8
D: -
CDR3: CASSQQKNTEAFF

V: TRBV30
D: -
CDR3: CAWSLYPLSGGQFF

V: TRBV4-1
D: -
CDR3: CASSQVARTGIFYGYTF

V: TRBV6-4
D: -
CDR3: CASRPDSSGTEAFF

V: TRBV14
D: TRBD2
CDR3: CASSRGLVVDTQYF

V: TRBV14
D: -
CDR3: CASSQSVYNSPLHF

V: TRBV16
D: TRBD1
CDR3: CASSRSGQGVVWNTEAFF

V: TRBV6-5
D: -
CDR3: CASNRGYEQYF

V: TRBV6-6
D: -
CDR3: CASSYSIGSGNQPQHF

V: TRBV4-1
D: TRBD1
CDR3: CASSQEARTGYSNQPQHF

V: TRBV11-1
D: -
CDR3: CASSSHILYTGELFF

V: TRBV5-1
D: TRBD2
CDR3: CASSLGGGSYYEQYF

V: TRBV19
D: -
CDR3: CASSSRDKEQYF

V: TRBV7-9
D: -
CDR3: CASSLLWGNTEAFF

V: TRBV5-1
D: -
CDR3: CASSPRTVNTEAFF

V: TRBV27
D: TRBD1
CDR3: CASSLRGRETQYF

V: TRBV6-1
D: -
CDR3: CASSRARGVYNEQFF

V: TRBV27
D: -
CDR3: CASSFGPDNSPLHF

V: TRBV6-5
D: -
CDR3: CASSGLGQPQHF

V: TRBV7-2
D: -
CDR3: CASSQNRNEQFF

V: TRBV14
D: -
CDR3: CASSQQYNEQFF

V: TRBV27
D: TRBD1
CDR3: CASSLARDRTYEQYF

V: TRBV18
D: TRBD1
CDR3: CASSPRTGEGRLFF

V: TRBV6-4
D: -
CDR3: CASSDRWGTGANVLTF

V: TRBV7-9
D: TRBD1
CDR3: CASSLTGVVREQYF

V: TRBV9
D: -
CDR3: CASSVDMISTDTQYF

V: TRBV5-4
D: TRBD1
CDR3: CASSRGAGTGDSPLHF

V: TRBV6-1
D: -
CDR3: CASSQGLHYGYTF

V: TRBV6-1
D: -
CDR3: CASEWSRVLAGELFF

V: TRBV21-1
D: -
CDR3: CASSSGRAINEQYF

V: TRBV14
D: -
CDR3: CASSQDYNYGYTF

V: TRBV5-1
D: TRBD2
CDR3: CASQAGVANTGELFF

V: TRBV15
D: -
CDR3: CATSRDFGGVSGNTIYF

V: TRBV4-1
D: TRBD1
CDR3: CASSAPGTGKYEQYF

V: TRBV11-3
D: TRBD2
CDR3: CASSLKFSGLAGYNEQFF

V: TRBV2
D: -
CDR3: CASSEVKISEAFF